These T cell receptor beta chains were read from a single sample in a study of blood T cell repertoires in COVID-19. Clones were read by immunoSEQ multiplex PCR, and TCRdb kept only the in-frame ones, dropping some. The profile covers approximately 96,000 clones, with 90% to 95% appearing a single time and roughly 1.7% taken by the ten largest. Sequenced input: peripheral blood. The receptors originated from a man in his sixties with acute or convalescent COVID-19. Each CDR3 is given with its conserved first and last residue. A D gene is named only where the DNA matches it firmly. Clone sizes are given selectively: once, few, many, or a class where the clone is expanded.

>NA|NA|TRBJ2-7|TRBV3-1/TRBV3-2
TGTGCCAGCAGCCGAGGGAGCTGGGGCGAGCAGTACTTC
CASSRGSWGEQYF
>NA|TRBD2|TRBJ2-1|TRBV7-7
TGTGCTAGCAGCTTAAGCTTAGCGGGAGATAATGAGCAGTTCTTC
CASSLSLAGDNEQFF
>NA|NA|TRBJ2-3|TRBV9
TGTGCCAGCAGCTCCCCCCCCGGAGGGGAAGAGATAACAGATACGCAGTATTTT
CASSSPPGGEEITDTQYF
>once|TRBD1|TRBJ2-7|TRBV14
TGTGCCAGCAGTCAACCGGGACAGGGCTCCTACGAGCAGTACTTC
CASSQPGQGSYEQYF
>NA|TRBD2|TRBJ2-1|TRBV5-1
TGCGCCAGCAGCCCCTTCCCCGGACTAGCGCCCAGCTCCTACAATGAGCAGTTCTTC
CASSPFPGLAPSSYNEQFF
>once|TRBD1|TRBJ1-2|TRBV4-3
TGCGCCAGCAGCCAGGTCGGCGGGACAGCTAACTATGGCTACACCTTC
CASSQVGGTANYGYTF
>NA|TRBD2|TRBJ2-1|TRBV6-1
TGTGCCAGGTGGGATAGCGGGAGGGCCAATGAGCAGTTCTTC
CARWDSGRANEQFF
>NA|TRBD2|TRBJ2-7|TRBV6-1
TGTGCCAGCAGTGAAAACATGGGGGGGAGCGAGCAGTACTTC
CASSENMGGSEQYF
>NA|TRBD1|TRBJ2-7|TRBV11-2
TGTGCCAGCAGCTTAGTCGGGACAGATTACGAGCAGTACTTC
CASSLVGTDYEQYF
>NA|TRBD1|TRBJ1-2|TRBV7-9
TGTGCCAGCAGCCGGGACAGTAAACATGGCTACACCTTC
CASSRDSKHGYTF
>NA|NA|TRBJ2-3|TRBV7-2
TGTGCCAGCAGCTTGAGCCCCGGGGGTGGCACAGATACGCAGTATTTT
CASSLSPGGGTDTQYF
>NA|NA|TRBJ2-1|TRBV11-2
TGTGCCAGCAGCTCCGCCCTAAGAGGCGATGAGCAGTTCTTC
CASSSALRGDEQFF
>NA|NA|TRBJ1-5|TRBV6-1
TGTGCCAGCAGTGAAGGGCAGTCCAATCAGCCCCAGCATTTT
CASSEGQSNQPQHF
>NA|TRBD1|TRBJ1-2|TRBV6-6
TGTGCCAGCAGTTACTCCGGGACAGGGCCCTATGGCTACACCTTC
CASSYSGTGPYGYTF
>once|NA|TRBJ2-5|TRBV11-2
TGTGCCAGCAGCTCAGGGGAAGAGACCCAGTACTTC
CASSSGEETQYF
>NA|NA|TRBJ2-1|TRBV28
TGTGCCAGCAGTCTAACAGGGTCTGAGCAGTTCTTC
CASSLTGSEQFF
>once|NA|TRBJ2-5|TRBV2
TGTGCCAGCACTCACCAGGTCCGAGAGACCCAGTACTTC
CASTHQVRETQYF
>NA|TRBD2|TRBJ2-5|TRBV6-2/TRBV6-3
TGTGCCAGCAGTAAACCTTCTAGCGGAGGGGAGACCCAGTACTTC
CASSKPSSGGETQYF
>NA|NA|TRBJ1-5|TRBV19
TGTGCCAGTACCCCATGGGAGGGGAATCAGCCCCAGCATTTT
CASTPWEGNQPQHF
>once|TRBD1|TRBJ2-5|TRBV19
TGTGCCAGTAGTATGGTAGGGGACAGGCAAGAGACCCAGTACTTC
CASSMVGDRQETQYF